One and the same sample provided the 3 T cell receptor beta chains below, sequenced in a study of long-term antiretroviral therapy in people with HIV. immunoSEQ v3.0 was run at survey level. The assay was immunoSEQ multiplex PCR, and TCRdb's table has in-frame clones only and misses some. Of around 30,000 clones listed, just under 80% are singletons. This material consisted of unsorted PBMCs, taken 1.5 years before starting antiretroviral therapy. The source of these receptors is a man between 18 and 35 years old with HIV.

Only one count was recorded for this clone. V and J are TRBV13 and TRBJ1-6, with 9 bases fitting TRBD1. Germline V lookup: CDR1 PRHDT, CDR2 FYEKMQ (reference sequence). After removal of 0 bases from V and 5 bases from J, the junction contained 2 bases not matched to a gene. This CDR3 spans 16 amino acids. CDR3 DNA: TGTGCCAGCAGCTTAGGACAGGGGGCGCATAATTCACCCCTCCACTTT. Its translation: CASSLGQGAHNSPLHF.

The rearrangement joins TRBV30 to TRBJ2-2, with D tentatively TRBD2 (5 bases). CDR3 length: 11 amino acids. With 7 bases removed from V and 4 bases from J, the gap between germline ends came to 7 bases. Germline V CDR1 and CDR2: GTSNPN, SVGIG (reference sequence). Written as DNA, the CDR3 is TGTGCCTTGGAGGTCACCGGGGAGCTGTTTTTT. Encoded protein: CALEVTGELFF.

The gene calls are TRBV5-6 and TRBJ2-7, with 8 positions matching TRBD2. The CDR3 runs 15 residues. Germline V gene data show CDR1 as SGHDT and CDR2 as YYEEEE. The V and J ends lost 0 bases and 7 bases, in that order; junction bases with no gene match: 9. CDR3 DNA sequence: TGTGCCAGCAGCTTGGATAATAGCGGGATTGAAGAGCAGTACTTC. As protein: CASSLDNSGIEEQYF.